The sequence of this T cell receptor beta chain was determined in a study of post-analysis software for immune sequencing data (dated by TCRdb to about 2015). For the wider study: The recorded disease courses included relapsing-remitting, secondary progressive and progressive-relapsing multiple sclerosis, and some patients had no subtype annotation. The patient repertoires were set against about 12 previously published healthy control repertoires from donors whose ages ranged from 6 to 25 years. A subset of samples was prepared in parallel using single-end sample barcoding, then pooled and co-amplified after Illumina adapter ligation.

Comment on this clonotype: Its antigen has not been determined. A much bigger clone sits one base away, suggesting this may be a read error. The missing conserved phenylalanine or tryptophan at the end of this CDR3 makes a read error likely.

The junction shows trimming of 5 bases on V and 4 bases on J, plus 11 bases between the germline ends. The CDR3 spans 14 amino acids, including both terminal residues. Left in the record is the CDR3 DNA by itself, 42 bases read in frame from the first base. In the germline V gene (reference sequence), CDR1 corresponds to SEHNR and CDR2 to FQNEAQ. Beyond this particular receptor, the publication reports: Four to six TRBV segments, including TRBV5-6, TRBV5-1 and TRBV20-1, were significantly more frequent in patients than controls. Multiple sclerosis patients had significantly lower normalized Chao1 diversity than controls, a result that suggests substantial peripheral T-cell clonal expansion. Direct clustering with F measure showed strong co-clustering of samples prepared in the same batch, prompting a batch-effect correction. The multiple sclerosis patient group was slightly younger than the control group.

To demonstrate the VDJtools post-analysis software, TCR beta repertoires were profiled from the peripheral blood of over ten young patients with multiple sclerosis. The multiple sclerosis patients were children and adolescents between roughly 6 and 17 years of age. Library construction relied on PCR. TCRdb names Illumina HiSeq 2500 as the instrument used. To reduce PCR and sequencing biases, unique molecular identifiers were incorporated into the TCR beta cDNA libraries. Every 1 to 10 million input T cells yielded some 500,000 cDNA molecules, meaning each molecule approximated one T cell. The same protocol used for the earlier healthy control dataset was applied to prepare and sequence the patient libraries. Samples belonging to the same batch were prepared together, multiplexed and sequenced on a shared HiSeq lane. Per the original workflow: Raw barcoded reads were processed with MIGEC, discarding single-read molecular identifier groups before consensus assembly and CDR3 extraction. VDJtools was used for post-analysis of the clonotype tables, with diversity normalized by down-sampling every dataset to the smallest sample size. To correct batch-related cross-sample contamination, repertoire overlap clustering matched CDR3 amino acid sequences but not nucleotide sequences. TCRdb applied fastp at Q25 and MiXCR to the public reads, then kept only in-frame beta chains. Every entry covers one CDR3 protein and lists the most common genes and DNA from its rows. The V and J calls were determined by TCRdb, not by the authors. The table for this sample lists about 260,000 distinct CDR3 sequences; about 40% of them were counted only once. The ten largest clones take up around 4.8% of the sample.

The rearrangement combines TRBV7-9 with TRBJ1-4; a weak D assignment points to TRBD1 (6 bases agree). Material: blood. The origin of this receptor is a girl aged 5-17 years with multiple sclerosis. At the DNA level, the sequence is TGTGCCAGCAGCCCGACAGGAAGTAATGAAAAACTGTTTTTG. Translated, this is CASSPTGSNEKLFL.